These 7 T cell receptor beta chains originate from one sample sequenced in a study of cytomegalovirus exposure and HLA in healthy donors. PCR employed 60 Vbeta and 13 Jbeta primers. Clones were read by immunoSEQ multiplex PCR, and TCRdb kept only the in-frame ones, dropping some. Among roughly 120,000 clones listed, 80% were seen once. The sample comprised PBMCs. Every receptor here comes from a male donor in good health and CMV-seronegative.

This rearrangement joins TRBV4-2 to TRBJ2-7; TRBD2 agrees at 7 bases. The CDR3 totals 15 residues. Trimming removed 4 bases from V and 8 bases from J; junction bases left unmatched: 14. Germline CDR1 LGHNA, CDR2 YNFKEQ. The CDR3 DNA reads as TGTGCCAGCAGCCCGGGAGGTCGGACGGAGGGGCAGCAGTACTTC. Protein product: CASSPGGRTEGQQYF.

This rearrangement joins TRBV7-9 to TRBJ1-2; the match to TRBD1 covers 12 bases. Looked up from germline, CDR1 is SEHNR and CDR2 is FQNEAQ (reference sequence). The CDR3 length is 18 residues. J was trimmed by 0 bases and V by 4 bases; bases with no gene match: 9. CDR3 sequence: CASSWPAGQGATNYGYTF. The CDR3 bases are TGTGCCAGCAGCTGGCCAGCGGGACAGGGGGCGACTAACTATGGCTACACCTTC.

V gene TRBV4-1 combines with J gene TRBJ2-5; maybe TRBD2 (5 bases). The CDR3 has 15 residues. Germline V gene sequence: CDR1 MGHRA, CDR2 YSYEKL. The V end lost 0 bases, the J end lost 5 bases, and 13 bases lay between the germline ends. DNA of the CDR3: TGCGCCAGCAGCCAAGATCCGGGAACCGGCGAGACCCAGTACTTC. Amino acids: CASSQDPGTGETQYF.

The V gene is TRBV5-8, the J gene TRBJ2-1, with 13 bases lining up with TRBD2. This CDR3 spans 19 amino acids. CDR1 and CDR2 (germline): SGHTS, YDEGEE. Germline trimming cut 5 bases from V and 1 base from J; bases unmatched to any gene: 12. CDR3 sequence: CASSWWGGLAGLSYNEQFF. The CDR3, as DNA: TGTGCCAGCAGTTGGTGGGGGGGACTAGCGGGGTTATCCTACAATGAGCAGTTCTTC.

This clone has only one observation. The J gene is TRBJ1-1, the V gene TRBV6-6; D unclear. The CDR3 consists of 14 residues. V shed 5 bases and J shed 0 bases, with 10 bases lying between them. In germline, CDR1 is MNHNY, CDR2 SVGAGI (reference sequence). The CDR3 loop reads CASSPTSMNTEAFF. The CDR3 DNA reads TGTGCCAGCAGTCCGACAAGCATGAACACTGAAGCTTTCTTT.

The genes are TRBV5-8 and TRBJ2-1, with D unclear. V dropped 0 bases and J dropped 2 bases, with 12 bases sitting between them. The length of the CDR3 is 16 residues. Germline assignment: CDR1 SGHTS and CDR2 YDEGEE. CDR3 protein: CASSLGAWIAYNEQFF. CDR3 in DNA: TGTGCCAGCAGCTTGGGGGCTTGGATAGCCTACAATGAGCAGTTCTTC.

J is TRBJ2-7 and V is TRBV5-1; D unclear. CDR1 is SGHRS, CDR2 YFSETQ, per germline. The CDR3 spans 14 residues. V was cut by 0 bases and J by 2 bases, with 9 bases left in between. Here the CDR3 reads CASSLENKTYEQYF. The CDR3 nucleotides are TGCGCCAGCAGCTTGGAGAACAAAACCTACGAGCAGTACTTC.